This T cell receptor beta chain was retrieved from a study of human T cells and chemical hapten exposure. TCRdb itself ran the RACE reads through MiXCR, one entry per CDR3 protein. Of tens of thousands of distinct CDR3 sequences listed, around 10% are singletons. The time point is: patch test 2, 6 weeks after DPC sensitization. Treatment described: therapeutic diphenylcyclopropenone sensitization with weekly scalp DPC. Ten or more counts support this clonotype. This specimen consisted of whole blood, obtained in connection with sensitization to the hapten diphenylcyclopropenone (DPC). This receptor was taken from a man in his forties with alopecia areata. Some clones in this sample may be carry-over from other donors' samples.

CDR3 protein: CASSLSLAGPQRYEQYF. The CDR3, as DNA: TGTGCCAGCAGTTTATCTCTCGCGGGTCCTCAACGTTACGAGCAGTACTTC. V usage is TRBV27 and J usage is TRBJ2-7, with a possible D match to TRBD2 (5 bases). V was trimmed by 0 bases and J by 4 bases, leaving 19 bases between them. The CDR3 consists of 17 residues. Germline V gives CDR1 MNHEY, CDR2 SMNVEV (reference sequence).